This T cell receptor beta chain was identified in a study of blood T cell repertoires in COVID-19. For the study at large: Acute-phase and convalescent COVID-19 samples originated in the United States, Italy and Spain.

As originally analysed: Quantification of nucleated cells was approximated via reference gene primer amplification. Clones were sequenced by immunoSEQ multiplex PCR, and TCRdb holds only the in-frame ones, with some missing. That table furnishes V, J and clone size, whereas the DNA furnished D and trimming. The data hold a few hundred thousand clones, with approximately 88% observed a single time. This CDR3 spans 12 amino acids. The germline gives CDR1 MNHEY, CDR2 SMNVEV (reference sequence). V was cut by 6 bases and J by 3 bases, with 6 bases left in between. The rearrangement joins TRBV27 to TRBJ2-1; D is perhaps TRBD2 (6 bases). Sequencing was done on a sample of peripheral blood. The receptor was derived from a man aged 18 to 29 who had recovered from COVID-19. This CDR3 is CASRGGYNEQFF. In nucleotides, the CDR3 is TGTGCCAGCAGGGGAGGCTACAATGAGCAGTTCTTC.